This T cell receptor beta chain was recovered during a study of neoadjuvant anti-PD-1 for oral cavity cancer (dated by TCRdb to the early 2020s). Context from the whole study: Patients mostly received three to four biweekly doses of nivolumab at 3 mg/kg before curative-intent surgical resection. There were 12 patients in the parent correlative cohort, and the response rate was more than 25%. A fourth nivolumab dose was given around day 43 to patients without progression, and definitive surgical resection was performed in those patients on days 50-56. Under RECIST 1.1, a patient counted as a responder if showing complete response, partial response or stable disease, and as a non-responder if showing progression. What the work shows at the level of the full study, not this receptor alone: After neoadjuvant nivolumab, significantly higher T cell clonality (Gini index) was found within PBMCs in non-responders than in responders. Higher pretreatment blood Treg/Th17 ratios correlated with both higher pretreatment blood TCRbeta clonality and lower post-treatment tumor TCRbeta clonality. The TCR analyses had only three patients in each response group, and the authors called for validation in larger cohorts.

CDR3 length: 15 amino acids, cysteine to phenylalanine. The entry retains the CDR3 DNA only, 45 bases that are in frame from base 1. Trimming at the junction amounts to 5 bases on V and 4 bases on J, and the germline ends lie 17 bases apart. CDR1 and CDR2, looked up from the germline V gene, are SGHDN and FVKESK. For deep sequencing of PBMC libraries, mostly around 480 ng of input genomic DNA was used, and six replicates were run per sample. TCRbeta libraries were prepared with the immunoSEQ hsTCRbeta kit according to the manufacturer's instructions. An Illumina NovaSeq 6000 S4 flow cell was used to sequence the final libraries, which had first been combined to 3 nM. Turning to the authors' computational methods: Raw data preprocessing and quality control were performed with the immunoSEQ Analyzer. The analysis was restricted to productive rearrangements, with each unique CDR3 amino acid sequence defining a clonotype. Repertoire clonality was estimated as the Gini-Simpson index, which was computed with the R package tcR. Gini indices were compared with Student's t test, and associations with tumor size change were assessed by Pearson correlation. Sourced from immuneACCESS, this table was stored by TCRdb with only in-frame sequences that have V and J called. A share of the clones is absent; for the studies checked, an unresolved V gene accounts for under half, and the remainder has no known explanation. Clone size and V and J calls were adopted from that table, with D and trimming inferred from the DNA. A total of about 6,900 clones appear in this sample, 75% of them only once. The ten largest clonotypes hold 3.1% of the sample.

Interpreted using the paper, the time point label stands for: before neoadjuvant nivolumab. None of the patients had received prior systemic or radiation treatment, and all were newly diagnosed with stage II-IVA oral cavity squamous cell carcinoma. The cohort was composed of patients with HPV-negative, locally advanced oral cavity squamous cell carcinoma. No culture maintenance or expansion was done, as the peripheral blood mononuclear cells went straight to analysis. Samples were obtained from a longitudinal correlative study of a single-arm phase II trial of neoadjuvant nivolumab in oral cavity squamous cell carcinoma. Subject-matched pre- and post-treatment PBMCs and tumors from three responders and three non-responders were subjected to genomic DNA-based TCRbeta sequencing. Peripheral blood mononuclear cells were drawn once before nivolumab treatment and a second time after treatment, when surgery took place. The Maxwell RSC DNA from Cells kit was used to isolate genomic DNA from PBMCs.

A remark on this clone: What antigen it recognizes has not been identified. It has no much larger one-base neighbor in the sample; base qualities were not kept.

The rearranged segments are TRBV14 and TRBJ2-5; the D segment may tentatively be TRBD1 or TRBD2, each giving 6 matched bases. The receptor comes from a person aged 35-80 years with oral cavity squamous cell carcinoma. The sample consisted of PBMCs, taken before nivolumab (anti-PD-1) treatment. The CDR3 region reads CASSGGGTNGETQYF. The nucleotide sequence is given as TGTGCCAGCAGCGGAGGAGGGACAAATGGAGAGACCCAGTACTTC.